These 19 T cell receptor beta chains were all obtained from the same sample, sequenced in a study of T cell responses to AZD1222 COVID-19 vaccine (dated by TCRdb to 2020 to 2022). What this sample's time point label stands for: baseline before first vaccination. Library creation used the immunoSEQ multiplex PCR assay. The table was pulled from immuneACCESS by TCRdb, which kept in-frame rearrangements only. Such tables lose some clones; where checked, under half of the loss comes from unresolved V genes, and the rest has no known cause. Counted in this sample were 120,000 to 150,000 clones; 90% of them appeared once. About 3.5% of the sample comes from the top ten. The sample in question was peripheral blood, obtained on day 0 of AZD1222 vaccination. These receptors originate from an adult in good health.

The genes are TRBV2 and TRBJ2-2; possibly TRBD1 or TRBD2 for D (5 bases each). The CDR3 contains 17 residues. The V end lost 4 bases, the J end lost 1 base, and 16 bases lay between the germline ends. CDR1 is SNHLY and CDR2 is FYNNEI in the germline V gene. The chain's CDR3 is CASSGKRGTGNTGELFF. In nucleotides, the CDR3 is TGTGCCAGCAGTGGAAAACGGGGAACAGGGAACACCGGGGAGCTGTTTTTT.

This clone occurred once. The chain employs TRBV29-1 and TRBJ1-2; D is perhaps TRBD1 (6 bases). The CDR3 is made up of 14 amino acids. The germline gives CDR1 SQVTM, CDR2 ANQGSEA. Deletions cut 8 bases from V and 2 bases from J, with 18 bases between. The CDR3 nucleotides read TGCAGCTCGGGGGGGCAGGGCGAGAACTATGGCTACACCTTC. It specifies CSSGGQGENYGYTF.

The chain has TRBV5-4 and TRBJ1-2, with TRBD1 matching over 7 bases. This CDR3 comprises 17 residues. The V and J ends lost 0 bases and 0 bases, in that order; junction bases with no gene match: 8. The germline CDR1 and CDR2 sequences are SGHNT and YYREEE (reference sequence). The DNA for the CDR3 is TGTGCCAGCAGCTTGGGGGGACAGTTCCTTTCTAACTATGGCTACACCTTC. Residues: CASSLGGQFLSNYGYTF.

CDR3 residues: CASSVGQLNEKLFF. Written as DNA, the CDR3 is TGTGCCAGCAGCGTCGGACAGTTGAATGAAAAACTGTTTTTT. The V and J genes are TRBV9 and TRBJ1-4; D may be TRBD1 (6 bases). V dropped 2 bases and J dropped 5 bases, with 10 bases sitting between them. The CDR3 covers 14 residues. The germline V gene encodes CDR1 SGDLS and CDR2 YYNGEE.

The genes are TRBV9 and TRBJ2-7; 7 nucleotides line up with TRBD2. With 2 bases clipped from V and 2 bases from J, the junction kept 4 bases outside the gene matches. This CDR3 comprises 14 residues. CDR1 and CDR2 (germline): SGDLS, YYNGEE. As DNA, the CDR3 is TGTGCCAGCAGCGTTGCTAGCGGAACCTACGAGCAGTACTTC. Protein: CASSVASGTYEQYF.

The CDR3 reads CATHPRARAYNSPLHF. DNA of the CDR3: TGTGCCACCCACCCCAGGGCACGCGCCTATAATTCACCCCTCCACTTT. The V call is TRBV27, the J call TRBJ1-6, with a possible D match to TRBD1 (5 bases). V was trimmed by 10 bases and J by 2 bases, leaving 18 bases between them. Germline V gene lookup returns CDR1 MNHEY and CDR2 SMNVEV (reference sequence). CDR3 size: 16 residues.

The chain combines TRBV19 with TRBJ2-7, with TRBD2 matching over 7 bases. This CDR3 comprises 13 residues. Germline CDR1 reads LNHDA; CDR2 reads SQIVND (reference sequence). The V segment lost 5 bases and the J segment 5 bases; nucleotides outside the gene matches: 6. The CDR3 coding sequence is TGTGCCAGTAGTTTTGGGACTACAAACGAGCAGTACTTC. Translating it yields CASSFGTTNEQYF.

The V and J genes are TRBV25-1 and TRBJ1-4; D not certain. Germline CDR1 is MGHDK and CDR2 is SYGVNS. The CDR3 is made up of 10 amino acids. Trimming took off 7 bases at V and 5 bases at J, with 2 bases between the two ends. The CDR3, as DNA: TGTGCCAGCATGAATGAAAAACTGTTTTTT. Amino acid sequence: CASMNEKLFF.

The chain employs TRBV27 and TRBJ1-1, with TRBD1 identical over 7 bases. This CDR3 is 16 amino acids long. V shed 5 bases, J shed 1 base, and the junction held 10 bases outside the gene matches. Germline CDR1 is MNHEY and CDR2 is SMNVEV (reference sequence). CDR3 DNA sequence: TGTGCCAGCAGTCCACCCTCTTGGACAGGGAACACTGAAGCTTTCTTT. Protein sequence: CASSPPSWTGNTEAFF.

This chain connects TRBV5-1 to TRBJ2-1; perhaps D is TRBD1 or TRBD2 (5 bases each). Germline V CDR1 and CDR2: SGHRS, YFSETQ. The ends were cut back, 4 bases at V and 6 bases at J, with 20 bases in the middle. The CDR3 contains 16 residues. DNA for the CDR3: TGCGCCAGCAGCCCTCTCCGGGACCTACTTAGCAATGAGCAGTTCTTC. Its translation is CASSPLRDLLSNEQFF.

The J gene is TRBJ2-6, the V gene TRBV7-2, with 10 positions matching TRBD2. Germline CDR1 reads SGHTA; CDR2 reads FQGNSA. With V trimmed by 5 bases and J by 1 base, 8 bases remained unmatched. The CDR3 loop spans 18 amino acids. The CDR3 DNA reads as TGTGCCAGCAGCGCTAACCTAGCGGGAGCTTCTGGGGCCAACGTCCTGACTTTC. This sequence encodes CASSANLAGASGANVLTF.

The CDR3 bases are TGCGCCAGTCCGATAAATGAAAAACTGTTTTTT. As protein: CASPINEKLFF. The chain employs TRBV5-1 and TRBJ1-4; D unresolved. Between the trimmed V and J ends, which lost 8 bases and 5 bases, there was a span of 7 bases. From germline, CDR1 is SGHRS and CDR2 YFSETQ. This CDR3 contains 11 residues.

The J gene is TRBJ1-2, the V gene TRBV5-1; D remains unclear. V was shortened by 0 bases and J by 2 bases, with 5 bases between the two germline ends. Per the germline V gene, CDR1 is SGHRS and CDR2 is YFSETQ. The length of the CDR3 is 13 residues. CDR3 sequence (DNA): TGCGCCAGCAGCTTGGAACTGAACTATGGCTACACCTTC. As protein: CASSLELNYGYTF.

The chain has TRBV24-1 and TRBJ2-6, with 8 bases that match TRBD1. The length of the CDR3 is 15 residues. Trimming took 6 bases from V and 3 from J; bases not matched to a gene: 3. From germline, CDR1 is KGHDR and CDR2 SFDVKD. The CDR3 spells CATSPTGDGANVLTF. The CDR3 nucleotides are TGTGCCACCAGTCCGACAGGGGATGGGGCCAACGTCCTGACTTTC.

The rearrangement uses TRBV4-1 and TRBJ1-3; no reliable D call. The CDR3 is 16 residues long. The ends were cut back, 1 base at V and 0 bases at J, with 10 bases in the middle. CDR1 is MGHRA, CDR2 YSYEKL, per germline. CDR3 protein: CASSQGTVFSGNTIYF. DNA of the CDR3: TGCGCCAGCAGCCAAGGTACAGTCTTCTCTGGAAACACCATATATTTT.

The rearrangement uses TRBV6-2 or TRBV6-3 and TRBJ1-6; D is undetermined. V lost 2 bases and J lost 7, with 18 bases in between. CDR1 is MNHEY and CDR2 is SVGEGT in the germline V gene. The CDR3 totals 17 residues. The CDR3 region has the DNA TGTGCCAGCAGTTACACCACTGGGAGGGTTACCAATTCACCCCTCCACTTT. Residues: CASSYTTGRVTNSPLHF.

The J gene is TRBJ2-7, the V gene TRBV12-3 or TRBV12-4; 8 nucleotides match TRBD1. The CDR3 is made up of 13 amino acids. The ends lost 5 bases at V and 4 bases at J; junction bases unmatched: 4. The DNA of the CDR3 is TGTGCCAGCAGTATCGGACAGGGTTACGAGCAGTACTTC. This codes for CASSIGQGYEQYF.

The J gene is TRBJ1-4, the V gene TRBV3-1 (or the pseudogene TRBV3-2), with D possibly matching TRBD1 (5 bases). Trimming shortened V by 8 bases and J by 7 bases, and 20 bases separated the two germline ends. The germline gives CDR1 LGHDT, CDR2 YNNKEL (reference sequence). There are 15 residues in the CDR3. CDR3 DNA sequence: TGTGCCAGCGAAAAATCAGGCAGGGTGGGTGAAAAACTGTTTTTT. Translation gives CASEKSGRVGEKLFF.

Turning to this clone: Other DNA variants within this sample encode the same CDR3. The V gene is TRBV7-8, the J gene TRBJ1-5; 8 nucleotides match TRBD1. The CDR3 is 15 amino acids. After removal of 5 bases from V and 1 base from J, the junction contained 4 bases not matched to a gene. Germline CDR1 SGHVS, CDR2 FQNEAQ. The CDR3 DNA reads as TGTGCCAGCAGCCTGGACAGGGTCAGCAATCAGCCCCAGCATTTT. Its translation is CASSLDRVSNQPQHF.